The 25 T cell receptor beta chains presented below share a single source sample, sequenced in a study of cytomegalovirus exposure and HLA in healthy donors. PCR involved 60 Vbeta and 13 Jbeta primers. Profiling relied on immunoSEQ multiplex PCR, and the TCRdb table lists in-frame clones only, not all of them. The sample has 90,000 to 100,000 clones; approximately 80% are singletons. The sample comprised PBMCs. Receptor source: a female donor in good health and CMV-seronegative.

The genes are TRBV19 and TRBJ2-1; 8 nucleotides line up with TRBD2. V trimming: 5 bases; J trimming: 2 bases; junction bases outside the gene matches: 2. In germline, CDR1 is LNHDA, CDR2 SQIVND (reference sequence). There are 14 residues in the CDR3. The CDR3 region is CASSYGGAYNEQFF. CDR3 coding DNA: TGTGCCAGTAGTTACGGGGGGGCCTACAATGAGCAGTTCTTC.

The CDR3 DNA sequence: TGTGCCAGCAGTTTAAGAGTAAGGGGTGAAAAACTGTTTTTT. It encodes CASSLRVRGEKLFF. The rearrangement links TRBV27 to TRBJ1-4, with D maybe TRBD1 (5 bases). This CDR3 spans 14 amino acids. CDR1 and CDR2 (germline): MNHEY, SMNVEV (reference sequence). The ends were cut back, 2 bases at V and 7 bases at J, with 11 bases in the middle.

CDR3 loop: CASSPSGGETQYF. The DNA for the CDR3 is TGTGCCAGCAGCCCCTCGGGCGGGGAGACCCAGTACTTC. The chain recombines TRBV11-3 with TRBJ2-5; a possible D gene is TRBD2 (5 bases). V was clipped by 5 bases and J by 5 bases, with 12 bases between them. CDR3 length: 13 amino acids. CDR1 is SGHNT, CDR2 YENEEA, per germline.

The rearrangement links TRBV28 to TRBJ1-5; TRBD1 matches 7 bases. The length of the CDR3 is 18 residues. CDR1 and CDR2 from the germline V gene are MDHEN and SYDVKM. V gave up 3 bases and J gave up 2 bases; unmatched junction bases: 13. CDR3 amino acids: CASSFGDRVPRGNQPQHF. In nucleotides, the CDR3 is TGTGCCAGCAGTTTCGGAGACAGGGTGCCGCGAGGCAATCAGCCCCAGCATTTT.

The V call is TRBV9, the J call TRBJ2-1, with D tentatively TRBD1 (5 bases). The CDR3 is 15 amino acids. Germline loops: CDR1 SGDLS, CDR2 YYNGEE. Trimming pared 1 base from V and 7 bases from J, leaving 15 bases between. This CDR3 reads CASSVKAGFGNEQFF. In DNA form, the CDR3 reads TGTGCCAGCAGCGTAAAGGCAGGGTTTGGTAATGAGCAGTTCTTC.

The chain couples TRBV30 to TRBJ2-3, with TRBD2 matching 9 bases. Germline lookup yields CDR1 GTSNPN and CDR2 SVGIG (reference sequence). This CDR3 is built from 15 residues. J lost 1 base, V lost 2 bases, and 4 bases had no gene match. DNA of the CDR3: TGTGCCTGGAGTCGGAGGACTAGCGGCACAGATACGCAGTATTTT. It yields the protein CAWSRRTSGTDTQYF.

This clone came up once. This chain connects TRBV28 to TRBJ2-7; D may be TRBD2 (5 bases). This CDR3 region has 15 residues. V lost 5 bases and J 4 bases, leaving 18 bases between the germline ends. Per germline, CDR1 MDHEN and CDR2 SYDVKM. The DNA of the CDR3 is TGTGCCAGCAGTGGATCGGGGATCCCGTCGTACGAGCAGTACTTC. Amino acids: CASSGSGIPSYEQYF.

This clone was recorded only once. V and J are TRBV28 and TRBJ1-6; TRBD1 aligns across 9 bases. After removal of 3 bases from V and 11 bases from J, the junction contained 11 bases not matched to a gene. The germline CDR1 and CDR2 sequences are MDHEN and SYDVKM. This CDR3 spans 16 amino acids. Here the CDR3 reads CASSLVQGQGATPLHF. DNA of the CDR3: TGTGCCAGCAGTTTGGTCCAGGGACAGGGTGCGACACCCCTCCACTTT. The entire variable domain, with the rest obtained from reference TRBV28 and TRBJ1-6, is as follows: DVKVTQSSRYLVKRTGEKVFLECVQDMDHENMFWYRQDPGLGLRLIYFSYDVKMKEKGDIPEGYSVSREKKERFSLILESASTNQTSMYLCASSLVQGQGATPLHFGNGTRLTVT.

V and J are TRBV5-1 and TRBJ1-5, with 7 bases lining up with TRBD1. This CDR3 contains 16 residues. CDR1 is SGHRS, CDR2 YFSETQ, per germline. Trimming at V came to 0 bases and at J to 2 bases, leaving 5 bases not matched to a gene. CDR3 loop: CASSLGQGLGNQPQHF. The CDR3 bases are TGCGCCAGCAGCTTGGGACAGGGTCTCGGCAATCAGCCCCAGCATTTT.

The CDR3 protein is CASSFTHMGQGDEKLFF. The CDR3 region has the DNA TGTGCCAGCAGCTTTACCCACATGGGACAGGGGGATGAAAAACTGTTTTTT. The gene calls are TRBV7-3 and TRBJ1-4, with 11 bases fitting TRBD1. The CDR3 loop spans 17 amino acids. J lost 6 bases, V lost 3 bases, and 9 bases had no gene match. Germline CDR1 SGHTA, CDR2 FQGTGA.

The chain's CDR3 is CSAALGQYEQFF. The CDR3, as DNA: TGCAGCGCCGCATTGGGGCAGTATGAGCAGTTCTTC. This chain links TRBV29-1 with TRBJ2-1; maybe TRBD1 (5 bases). V was trimmed by 7 bases and J by 8 bases, leaving 15 bases between them. Germline V gene lookup returns CDR1 SQVTM and CDR2 ANQGSEA. This CDR3 spans 12 amino acids.

The V and J genes are TRBV23-1 and TRBJ1-1; the D gene is possibly TRBD1 (6 bases). TRBV23-1 is labeled an ORF, and its function is uncertain. This CDR3 spans 17 amino acids. Trimming took off 1 base at V and 0 bases at J, with 15 bases between the two ends. As DNA, the CDR3 is TGCGCCAGCAGTCAATACCCAGGGGCCGTCATGAACACTGAAGCTTTCTTT. This gives the protein CASSQYPGAVMNTEAFF.

V is TRBV7-3 and J is TRBJ1-1; 8 bases are shared with TRBD1. Germline loops: CDR1 SGHTA, CDR2 FQGTGA. Trimming cost V 6 bases and J 3 bases; bases outside gene matches: 3. The CDR3 contains 13 residues. CDR3 sequence: CASRGTGDTEAFF. In DNA, the CDR3 is TGTGCCAGCAGGGGGACAGGAGACACTGAAGCTTTCTTT.

The V and J genes are TRBV9 and TRBJ2-3; 10 nucleotides align to TRBD1. In germline, CDR1 is SGDLS, CDR2 YYNGEE. J lost 5 bases, V lost 3 bases, and 6 bases had no gene match. This CDR3 is built from 15 residues. The CDR3 is CASSGRDRGLDTQYF. The CDR3 coding sequence is TGTGCCAGCAGCGGCCGGGACAGGGGTCTAGATACGCAGTATTTT.

The chain carries TRBV19 and TRBJ1-5, with D uncertain. Trimming stripped 0 bases from V and 9 bases from J, with 9 bases between. This CDR3 is built from 13 residues. Germline V gene data show CDR1 as LNHDA and CDR2 as SQIVND (reference sequence). CDR3: CASSIDSYGPQHF. CDR3 coding DNA: TGTGCCAGTAGTATAGATTCTTACGGGCCCCAGCATTTT.

The chain couples TRBV4-1 to TRBJ1-1, with D possibly matching TRBD1 (5 bases). Trimming cost V 2 bases and J 1 base, with 17 bases left between them. The CDR3 totals 17 residues. Germline V gene sequence: CDR1 MGHRA, CDR2 YSYEKL. The CDR3 coding sequence is TGCGCCAGCAGCCAATCCCGCACGCGGGGGACGAACACTGAAGCTTTCTTT. It is translated as CASSQSRTRGTNTEAFF.

The rearrangement joins TRBV7-8 to TRBJ1-2; D is perhaps TRBD1 (5 bases). The V end lost 5 bases, the J end lost 4 bases, and 14 bases lay between the germline ends. The CDR3 sequence is 14 residues long. The germline V gene encodes CDR1 SGHVS and CDR2 FQNEAQ. In DNA, the CDR3 is TGTGCCAGCAGCGAATCGGGGAGGGGCTATGGCTACACCTTC. Amino acid sequence: CASSESGRGYGYTF. Supplemented by reference TRBV7-8 and TRBJ1-2, the full variable domain reads GAGVSQSPRYKVAKRGQDVALRCDPISGHVSLFWYQQALGQGPEFLTYFQNEAQLDKSGLPSDRFFAERPEGSVSTLKIQRTQQEDSAVYLCASSESGRGYGYTFGSGTRLTVV.

This chain connects TRBV27 to TRBJ2-1, with 8 bases matching TRBD2. This CDR3 has 15 amino acids. CDR1 is MNHEY, CDR2 SMNVEV, per germline (reference sequence). V trimming: 4 bases; J trimming: 6 bases; junction bases outside the gene matches: 8. This CDR3 reads CASSYQAGAFNEQFF. DNA for the CDR3: TGTGCCAGCAGTTATCAAGCGGGAGCATTCAATGAGCAGTTCTTC.

The V and J genes are TRBV6-6 and TRBJ2-5; TRBD1 matches at 7 bases. CDR3 size: 14 residues. V gave up 7 bases and J gave up 3 bases; unmatched junction bases: 8. The V gene's germline CDR1 is MNHNY and CDR2 SVGAGI (reference sequence). The CDR3, as DNA: TGTGCCAGCACCCTAGACAGGGTCGAAGAGACCCAGTACTTC. Amino acid sequence: CASTLDRVEETQYF.

This rearrangement joins TRBV4-1 to TRBJ2-7; TRBD1 matches 9 bases. CDR3 length: 16 residues. Germline V gene data show CDR1 as MGHRA and CDR2 as YSYEKL. With 1 base clipped from V and 5 bases from J, the junction kept 9 bases outside the gene matches. The CDR3 is CASSQVAGTGNHEQYF. In DNA form, the CDR3 reads TGCGCCAGCAGCCAAGTTGCCGGGACAGGGAACCACGAGCAGTACTTC.

This chain links TRBV6-5 with TRBJ2-6; D uncertain. V shed 2 bases and J shed 0 bases, with 8 bases lying between them. Germline values: CDR1 MNHEY, CDR2 SVGAGI. The CDR3 sequence is 16 residues long. The CDR3 DNA follows: TGTGCCAGCAGTTACGTCCCCGGCTCTGGGGCCAACGTCCTGACTTTC. It encodes CASSYVPGSGANVLTF.

This clone was detected a few times. The V and J genes are TRBV18 and TRBJ1-2; D is unclear. Germline values: CDR1 KGHSH, CDR2 LQKENI. This CDR3 is 13 amino acids long. V was shortened by 2 bases and J by 4 bases, with 8 bases between the two germline ends. The CDR3 nucleotides read TGTGCCAGCTCACCAAACTCACCCTATGGCTACACCTTC. Protein sequence: CASSPNSPYGYTF.

This rearrangement joins TRBV7-3 to TRBJ2-1; the match to TRBD1 covers 8 bases. With V trimmed by 2 bases and J by 7 bases, 4 bases remained unmatched. The CDR3 spans 14 residues. Germline V gives CDR1 SGHTA, CDR2 FQGTGA. The CDR3 DNA reads TGTGCCAGCAGCTTACAGGGGGCTCGTAATGAGCAGTTCTTC. This translates into CASSLQGARNEQFF.

The chain has TRBV19 and TRBJ2-7, with D possibly TRBD1 on 6 matching bases. The CDR3 extends over 15 amino acids. CDR1 is LNHDA, CDR2 SQIVND, per germline (reference sequence). Between the trimmed V and J ends, which lost 3 bases and 2 bases, there was a span of 14 bases. The CDR3 region has the DNA TGTGCCAGTAGTATGGGTACAGGGATCCCCTACGAGCAGTACTTC. It yields the protein CASSMGTGIPYEQYF.

V usage is TRBV7-3 and J usage is TRBJ2-7; 8 bases are a match to TRBD1. CDR3 length: 16 residues. Unmatched junction bases numbered 14, after V lost 4 bases and J lost 6 bases. Germline CDR1 is SGHTA and CDR2 is FQGTGA. CDR3 nucleotides: TGTGCCAGCAGCTCCCGGGGCGGGCAGGGGGCGGGCGAGCAGTACTTC. This translates into CASSSRGGQGAGEQYF.